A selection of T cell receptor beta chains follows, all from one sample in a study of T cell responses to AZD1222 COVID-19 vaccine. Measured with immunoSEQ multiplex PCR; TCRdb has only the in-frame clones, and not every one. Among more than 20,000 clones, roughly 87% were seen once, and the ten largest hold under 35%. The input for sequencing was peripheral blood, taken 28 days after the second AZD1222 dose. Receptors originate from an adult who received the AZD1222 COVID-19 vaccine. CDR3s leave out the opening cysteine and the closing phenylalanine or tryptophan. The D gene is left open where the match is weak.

CDR3aa: ASTRDRGTANYGYT
d_gene: TRBD1
v_gene: TRBV7-9
j_gene: TRBJ1-2

CDR3aa: ASSLGQDYEQY
d_gene: TRBD1
v_gene: TRBV3-1/TRBV3-2
j_gene: TRBJ2-7

CDR3aa: ASSVGQNSGNTIY
d_gene: .
v_gene: TRBV9
j_gene: TRBJ1-3

CDR3aa: AWSPAGEETQY
d_gene: .
v_gene: TRBV30
j_gene: TRBJ2-5

CDR3aa: ASSPREIQTGELF
d_gene: .
v_gene: TRBV6-5
j_gene: TRBJ2-2

CDR3aa: ASSLGSGGYNEQF
d_gene: TRBD2
v_gene: TRBV7-9
j_gene: TRBJ2-1

CDR3aa: ASSLSQDRGQAF
d_gene: TRBD1
v_gene: TRBV27
j_gene: TRBJ1-1

CDR3aa: ASSFTGEEQY
d_gene: TRBD1
v_gene: TRBV5-5
j_gene: TRBJ2-7

CDR3aa: ASSQVGGLETQY
d_gene: TRBD2
v_gene: TRBV3-1/TRBV3-2
j_gene: TRBJ2-5

CDR3aa: ASSEGGTYEQY
d_gene: .
v_gene: TRBV2
j_gene: TRBJ2-7

CDR3aa: ASSATGRRNSPLH
d_gene: TRBD1
v_gene: TRBV6-5
j_gene: TRBJ1-6

CDR3aa: ASSPTSGIGEQY
d_gene: TRBD2
v_gene: TRBV11-2
j_gene: TRBJ2-7

CDR3aa: ASSRDSSNTGELF
d_gene: .
v_gene: TRBV2
j_gene: TRBJ2-2

CDR3aa: ASSLDTRHYGYT
d_gene: .
v_gene: TRBV28
j_gene: TRBJ1-2

CDR3aa: ASSRETGTDTQY
d_gene: .
v_gene: TRBV19
j_gene: TRBJ2-3

CDR3aa: ASSVAGSHGYT
d_gene: .
v_gene: TRBV25-1
j_gene: TRBJ1-2

CDR3aa: SVDTPSSVEQF
d_gene: .
v_gene: TRBV29-1
j_gene: TRBJ2-1

CDR3aa: ASSYLEDYEQY
d_gene: .
v_gene: TRBV6-5
j_gene: TRBJ2-7

CDR3aa: ASSQVAGGGSEQY
d_gene: TRBD2
v_gene: TRBV4-3
j_gene: TRBJ2-7

CDR3aa: ASHGTGLNTGELF
d_gene: TRBD1
v_gene: TRBV28
j_gene: TRBJ2-2

CDR3aa: ASSLEYQVTGNTIY
d_gene: .
v_gene: TRBV3-1/TRBV3-2
j_gene: TRBJ1-3

CDR3aa: ASTSGGLAKNIQY
d_gene: .
v_gene: TRBV5-1
j_gene: TRBJ2-4

CDR3aa: AWSYGNTGGDQPQH
d_gene: TRBD1
v_gene: TRBV30
j_gene: TRBJ1-5

CDR3aa: ASSSPGQGTETQY
d_gene: TRBD1
v_gene: TRBV28
j_gene: TRBJ2-5

CDR3aa: SVSQGRANEKLF
d_gene: .
v_gene: TRBV29-1
j_gene: TRBJ1-4

CDR3aa: ASSRLAGSSGELF
d_gene: TRBD2
v_gene: TRBV19
j_gene: TRBJ2-2

CDR3aa: ASSHPRDSYEQY
d_gene: TRBD1
v_gene: TRBV19
j_gene: TRBJ2-7

CDR3aa: ASTGGAGEQF
d_gene: .
v_gene: TRBV2
j_gene: TRBJ2-1

CDR3aa: ASSFGTGLNTEAF
d_gene: TRBD1
v_gene: TRBV27
j_gene: TRBJ1-1

CDR3aa: ASSLNWGQPQH
d_gene: .
v_gene: TRBV7-2
j_gene: TRBJ1-5

CDR3aa: ASSVEPRNEKLF
d_gene: .
v_gene: TRBV9
j_gene: TRBJ1-4

CDR3aa: ASSQVVNQETQY
d_gene: .
v_gene: TRBV14
j_gene: TRBJ2-5

CDR3aa: ASSSNANTGELF
d_gene: .
v_gene: TRBV7-3
j_gene: TRBJ2-2

CDR3aa: ASSQGALVRSTYGYT
d_gene: .
v_gene: TRBV4-1
j_gene: TRBJ1-2

CDR3aa: ASSRSDSLDGYT
d_gene: .
v_gene: TRBV9
j_gene: TRBJ1-2

CDR3aa: AWRTNGDGYT
d_gene: .
v_gene: TRBV30
j_gene: TRBJ1-2

CDR3aa: SVERDRGVYGYT
d_gene: TRBD1
v_gene: TRBV29-1
j_gene: TRBJ1-2

CDR3aa: ATSDLGDGYT
d_gene: .
v_gene: TRBV24-1
j_gene: TRBJ1-2

CDR3aa: ATSRLSYEQY
d_gene: .
v_gene: TRBV15
j_gene: TRBJ2-7

CDR3aa: ASRRTLLDYGYT
d_gene: .
v_gene: TRBV2
j_gene: TRBJ1-2

CDR3aa: ASSLTGQPQH
d_gene: .
v_gene: TRBV7-3
j_gene: TRBJ1-5